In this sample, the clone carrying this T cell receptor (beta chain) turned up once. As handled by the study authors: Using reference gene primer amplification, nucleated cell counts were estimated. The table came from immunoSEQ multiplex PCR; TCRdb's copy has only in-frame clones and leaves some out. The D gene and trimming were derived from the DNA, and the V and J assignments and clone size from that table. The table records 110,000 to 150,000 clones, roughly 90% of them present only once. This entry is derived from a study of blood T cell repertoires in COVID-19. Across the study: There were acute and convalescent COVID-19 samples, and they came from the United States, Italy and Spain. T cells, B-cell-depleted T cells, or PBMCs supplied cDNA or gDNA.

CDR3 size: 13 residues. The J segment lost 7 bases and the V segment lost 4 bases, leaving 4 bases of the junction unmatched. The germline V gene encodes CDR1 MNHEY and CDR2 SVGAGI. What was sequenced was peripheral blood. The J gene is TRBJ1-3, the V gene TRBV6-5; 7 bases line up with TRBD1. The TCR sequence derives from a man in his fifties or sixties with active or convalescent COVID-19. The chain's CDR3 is CASSSIQGNTIYF. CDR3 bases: TGTGCCAGCAGTTCGATACAGGGGAACACCATATATTTT.